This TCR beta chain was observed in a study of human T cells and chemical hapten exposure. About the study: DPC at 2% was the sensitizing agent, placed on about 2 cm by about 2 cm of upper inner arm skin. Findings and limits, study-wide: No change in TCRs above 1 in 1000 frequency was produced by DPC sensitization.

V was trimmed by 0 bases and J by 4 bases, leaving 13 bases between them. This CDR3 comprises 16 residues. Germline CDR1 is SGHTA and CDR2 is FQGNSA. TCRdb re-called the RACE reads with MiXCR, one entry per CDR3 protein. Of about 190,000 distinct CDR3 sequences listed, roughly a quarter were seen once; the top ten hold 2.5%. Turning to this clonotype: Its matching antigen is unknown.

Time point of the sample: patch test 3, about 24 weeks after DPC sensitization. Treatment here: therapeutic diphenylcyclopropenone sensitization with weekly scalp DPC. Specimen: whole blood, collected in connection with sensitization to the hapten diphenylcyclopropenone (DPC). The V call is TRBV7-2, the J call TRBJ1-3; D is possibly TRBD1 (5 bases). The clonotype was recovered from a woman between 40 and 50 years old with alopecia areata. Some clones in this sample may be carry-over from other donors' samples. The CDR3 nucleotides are TGTGCCAGCAGCTTAGCTGGGGCAGGCCAAGGAAACACCATATATTTT. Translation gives CASSLAGAGQGNTIYF.